Listed below are T cell receptor beta chains from one sample, sequenced in a study of blood T cell repertoires in COVID-19. Produced via immunoSEQ multiplex PCR; TCRdb's table is partial and in-frame only. The repertoire consists of roughly 290,000 clones, with roughly 86% occurring once and the leading ten covering around 8%. What was sequenced was peripheral blood. The receptors originated from a woman in her forties or fifties who had recovered from COVID-19. Both conserved end residues are part of each CDR3. Size is stated for part of the rows, as once, few or many counts, or as a class when the clone is expanded.

>.|TRBV7-2
CASSFLEGEQFF
>.|TRBV30
CAWDRVMNTEAFF
>.|TRBV6-2/TRBV6-3
CASSLRVARDTQYF
>.|TRBV10-2
CASSRMNTEAFF
>.|TRBV27
CASSLSGPTDTQYF
>.|TRBV7-6
CASSLLAEGAFF
>.|TRBV27
CASSRALAGSTDTQYF
>.|TRBV18
CASSPLGLRGNTIYF
>.|TRBV2
CASSPTGVYQPQHF
>.|TRBV3-1/TRBV3-2
CASRPGLAINEQFF
>.|TRBV9
CASSPGASGGGLTQYF
>.|TRBV7-2
CASSSPPGQPGNTIYF
>.|TRBV7-2
CASSPRRQRGGRWADTQYF
>.|TRBV9
CASSRIGGRGGTQYF
>few|TRBV6-2/TRBV6-3
CASSYPDNYQPQHF
>.|TRBV6-5
CASSSGHKNSPLHF
>.|TRBV3-1/TRBV3-2
CASSQGAGQFF
>.|TRBV27
CASSRRTGLSTDTQYF
>.|TRBV28
CASSFGQDFGYTF
>.|TRBV9
CASSVTSGVYNEQFF
>.|TRBV7-9
CASSFRGTSASEQYF
>.|TRBV6-2/TRBV6-3
CASSFLTSGRDEQYF
>.|TRBV3-1/TRBV3-2
CASSGSFGLADTDTQYF
>once|TRBV5-4
CASSLASGPTDTQYF
>.|TRBV28
CASSFSGVSQPQHF
>once|TRBV11-2
CASSLAQDLSYGYTF
>.|TRBV29-1
CSVPGQGLGGYTF
>few|TRBV19
CASTTGTPNQPQHF
>few|TRBV5-6
CASSLGQLRHQPQHF
>.|TRBV5-1
CASSLIAGGDEQYF
>.|TRBV5-6
CASSLGRARNEQFF
>.|TRBV10-1
CASSEFGVEGDEQYF
>.|TRBV5-1
CASSLAGAGDTQYF
>.|TRBV5-6
CASSKAGSQGDQPQHF
>once|TRBV27
CASSLRFSRGLYQETQYF
>few|TRBV7-3
CASSPPGGTDEQFF
>.|TRBV11-3
CASSLASGDYNEQFF